The present T cell receptor (beta chain) was sequenced within a study of T cells in Graves' hyperthyroidism and ophthalmopathy. Points from the study as a whole: The majority of expanded thyroid clonotypes above 0.001 also appeared in blood.

Germline V gene data show CDR1 as LGHDT and CDR2 as YNNKEL (reference sequence). V was cut by 4 bases and J by 8 bases, with 8 bases left in between. The CDR3 runs 11 residues. This clonotype came up many times. Its antigen is currently unknown. Researchers amplified the TCR beta CDR3 regions from RNA transcripts. A first-round RT-PCR of the TCR CDR3 used the HTBI primer set. TCRdb ran MiXCR on the multiplex PCR reads and lists one entry per CDR3 protein. The sample holds hundreds of thousands of distinct CDR3 sequences, approximately 14% seen once. Material: blood. This sequence joins TRBV3-1 and TRBJ1-2; D not resolved. The clonotype was recovered from a woman between 18 and 30 years old with Graves' hyperthyroidism. The CDR3 spells CASSPPVGYTF. In DNA form, the CDR3 reads TGTGCCAGCAGCCCCCCGGTCGGCTACACCTTC.